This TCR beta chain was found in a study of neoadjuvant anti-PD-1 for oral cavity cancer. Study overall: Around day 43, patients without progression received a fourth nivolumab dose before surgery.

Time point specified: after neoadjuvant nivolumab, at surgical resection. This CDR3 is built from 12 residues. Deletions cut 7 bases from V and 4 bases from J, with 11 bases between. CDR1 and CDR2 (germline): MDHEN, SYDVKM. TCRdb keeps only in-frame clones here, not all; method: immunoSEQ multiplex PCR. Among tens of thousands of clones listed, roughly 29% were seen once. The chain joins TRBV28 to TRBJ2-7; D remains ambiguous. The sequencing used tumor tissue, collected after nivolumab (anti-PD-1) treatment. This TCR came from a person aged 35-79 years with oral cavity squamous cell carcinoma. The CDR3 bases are TGTGCCAGCACCAAGCTCAAATACGAGCAGTACTTC. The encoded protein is CASTKLKYEQYF. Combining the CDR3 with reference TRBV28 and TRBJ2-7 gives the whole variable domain DVKVTQSSRYLVKRTGEKVFLECVQDMDHENMFWYRQDPGLGLRLIYFSYDVKMKEKGDIPEGYSVSREKKERFSLILESASTNQTSMYLCASTKLKYEQYFGPGTRLTVT.